The clone carrying this TCR beta chain was observed a handful of times. The sample is drawn from a study of shared T cell receptors in the human thymus. Libraries were prepared by immunoSEQ multiplex PCR; TCRdb keeps only in-frame clonotypes and omits some of them. The sample yields about 540,000 clones, more than 75% seen once. From germline, CDR1 is MGHRA and CDR2 YSYEKL. This CDR3 is built from 16 residues. Separately, the same data were catalogued under a study of human thymus T cells. That paper notes: Having surgery to correct congenital heart defects, healthy Finnish infants acted as the donors. Thymus tissue for the work was resected from patients undergoing corrective heart surgery. Repertoires from thymus and blood appeared to show biased V and J gene usage. Related work found strong thymic repertoire overlap between unrelated individuals.

The chain carries TRBV4-1 and TRBJ2-5; 7 positions agree with TRBD2. The J call may not be correct, given that the DNA end is closer to TRBJ2-7. This TCR was sampled from a boy less than two years old with a congenital heart defect. Sequenced input: thymocytes. In DNA, the CDR3 is TGCGCCAGCAGCCTCCATAGCGGGTGCCGAACCTACGAGCAGTACTTC. It translates to CASSLHSGCRTYEQYF.